This TCR beta chain was recovered during a study of molecular identifiers for immune sequencing clone quantification. Study context: Replicates involved a five-way split of RNA from roughly 20,000 or 100,000 naive CD8 cells, with sequencing of four.

Preparation of the bulk TCR libraries relied on previously described methods and listed TCR primers. TCRdb redid the calling of the PCR reads with MiXCR, one entry per CDR3 protein. The data contain just under 650,000 distinct CDR3 sequences, just under 20% of them singletons. This clonotype occurred many times. Isolation of naive CD8 T cells was achieved by sorting on a CD8+CD4-CCR7+CD45RA+ phenotype. Germline CDR1 SEHNR, CDR2 FQNEAQ (reference sequence). Trimming left V 2 bases short and J 7 bases short, with 16 bases between. The CDR3 is 15 residues long. The chain joins TRBV7-9 to TRBJ2-3; no reliable D call. The origin of this receptor is a human donor in good health. Some libraries in this study had Jurkat cell RNA spiked in. The sequenced sample consisted of naive CD8+ T cells from blood, with Jurkat cell RNA spiked in. As to subset: FACS-sorted CD8+CD4-CCR7+CD45RA+ naive T cells. This CDR3 reads CASSLIPGVANTQYF. The CDR3 DNA follows: TGTGCCAGCAGCTTAATTCCAGGTGTAGCAAATACGCAGTATTTT.